This TCR beta chain emerged from a study of OX40 agonist ivuxolimab in advanced cancers. Study information: Three partial responders included one hepatocellular carcinoma patient and two cutaneous melanoma patients. Broader study findings: Expanded clones were, on average, more numerous among CD8+ T cells than CD4+.

In the case of this clone: Its matching antigen is unknown.

Repertoires were generated with immunoSEQ multiplex PCR, while TCRdb's copy carries only in-frame clones and drops some. The table lists 40,000 or so clones, about 87% of them singletons. The CDR3 covers 15 residues. CDR1 is SGHDN and CDR2 is FVKESK in the germline V gene. The ends were cut back, 6 bases at V and 6 bases at J, with 20 bases in the middle. This TCR came from an adult with an advanced solid tumor such as melanoma, head and neck, liver or kidney cancer. This chain joins TRBV14 and TRBJ1-1, with D perhaps TRBD1 (5 bases). Here the sequenced sample was CD4+ or CD8+ T cells sorted from blood, taken in a trial of the OX40 agonist ivuxolimab. The CDR3 coding sequence is TGTGCCAGCAGTCCAGGGCTACACAGGTGGCCTGAAGCTTTCTTT. It is translated as CASSPGLHRWPEAFF.